A single sample is the source of the 12 T cell receptor beta chains below, sequenced in a study of T cells expressing NK-cell markers. With the 5' RACE reads reprocessed, TCRdb shows one record per CDR3 protein and no DNA. The table for this sample gives roughly 450,000 distinct CDR3 sequences. Sequencing was carried out using blood T cells: a sorted CD56 or NKG2C T cell subset, CD4+ or CD8+ T cells, or bulk PBMC T cells (not recorded which). The receptors derive from a woman aged 45-65 years in good health.

The V gene is TRBV28, the J gene TRBJ2-7; TCRdb selects TRBD2, and the lack of DNA leaves this call unchecked. The CDR3 consists of 20 residues. The germline gives CDR1 MDHEN, CDR2 SYDVKM. The CDR3: CASSLWGKGAGLAVSYEQYF.

V is TRBV5-1 and J is TRBJ2-7. From germline, CDR1 is SGHRS and CDR2 YFSETQ. This CDR3 is built from 15 residues. The CDR3: CASSPDPKVDYEQYF.

The chain joins TRBV10-3 to TRBJ2-6; TCRdb picks TRBD1, but there is no DNA to check that call. CDR1 is ENHRY, CDR2 SYGVKD, per germline. This CDR3 spans 18 amino acids. CDR3 protein: CAISEIGDRGSGANVLTF.

The chain recombines TRBV27 with TRBJ2-3; TCRdb calls TRBD2, which cannot be checked without DNA. Germline V gene sequence: CDR1 MNHEY, CDR2 SMNVEV (reference sequence). The CDR3 spans 14 residues. This CDR3 reads CASSPPGGADTQYF.

This chain links TRBV5-1 with TRBJ2-7; TCRdb's assignment of TRBD1 cannot be checked, as there is no DNA. The V gene's germline CDR1 is SGHRS and CDR2 YFSETQ. The CDR3 covers 12 residues. This CDR3 is CASQLEGDEQYF.

This sequence joins TRBV7-9 and TRBJ1-1. The CDR3 sequence is 13 residues long. Germline loops: CDR1 SEHNR, CDR2 FQNEAQ (reference sequence). The CDR3 here is CAIRTGGNTEAFF.

The V call is TRBV4-2, the J call TRBJ1-1; lacking DNA, the TRBD1 call made by TCRdb goes unchecked. The CDR3 extends over 13 amino acids. The V gene's germline CDR1 is LGHNA and CDR2 YNFKEQ. Here the CDR3 reads CASSNYRGGEAFF.

This chain uses TRBV5-1 with TRBJ2-3; TCRdb names TRBD1, which stays unverified in the absence of DNA. From germline, CDR1 is SGHRS and CDR2 YFSETQ. The CDR3 sequence is 17 residues long. CDR3: CASSLATGGTTTDTQYF.

The genes are TRBV20-1 and TRBJ2-1; with no DNA, the TCRdb D assignment of TRBD1 cannot be verified. From germline, CDR1 is DFQATT and CDR2 SNEGSKA (reference sequence). CDR3 length equals 17 residues. CDR3 region: CSARDFRDPSRWNEQFF.

The chain combines TRBV12-3 or TRBV12-4 with TRBJ2-5. This CDR3 contains 14 residues. The CDR3 is CASSFVKLQETQYF.

This chain connects TRBV6-1 to TRBJ2-1; TCRdb indicates TRBD2, and absent DNA this call remains unverified. The CDR3 totals 16 residues. Germline CDR1 is MNHNS and CDR2 is SASEGT. CDR3 region: CASSEAIAGDFFEQFF.

The CDR3 here is CASSSTRYNEQFF. The genes are TRBV11-3 and TRBJ2-1; without DNA, the TCRdb call of TRBD2 cannot be checked. The CDR3 loop spans 13 amino acids. Germline V gene sequence: CDR1 SGHNT, CDR2 YENEEA. The full variable domain, with the rest looked up from reference TRBV11-3 and TRBJ2-1, is EAGVVQSPRYKIIEKKQPVAFWCNPISGHNTLYWYLQNLGQGPELLIRYENEEAVDDSQLPKDRFSAERLKGVDSTLKIQPAELGDSAVYLCASSSTRYNEQFFGPGTRLTVL.